This T cell receptor (beta chain) was captured by sequencing in a study of blood T cell repertoires in COVID-19. Looking at the study overall: Samples taken during acute and convalescent COVID-19 were collected in the United States, Italy and Spain. Nucleic acid was either cDNA or gDNA, and it came from T cells, B-cell-depleted T cells, or PBMCs.

In the authors' workflow: Nucleated cell number was recorded as an estimate derived from reference gene primer amplification. TCRdb's copy holds only in-frame clones and misses some; the assay was immunoSEQ multiplex PCR. V and J calls and clone size come straight from that table; D and trimming were deduced from the DNA. This table has around 250,000 clones, around 86% appearing once. In germline, CDR1 is SGHRS, CDR2 YFSETQ. The V gene end was trimmed by 3 bases and the J gene end by 2 bases; junction bases not matched to a gene: 10. This CDR3 comprises 16 residues. The sample consisted of peripheral blood. This chain uses TRBV5-1 with TRBJ2-5; 7 positions agree with TRBD2. The receptor's source is a woman in her seventies with active or convalescent COVID-19. The CDR3 DNA follows: TGCGCCAGCAGCTCCACCCGTACTAGCGCACAAGAGACCCAGTACTTC. This encodes CASSSTRTSAQETQYF.